This T cell receptor (beta chain) is drawn from a study of T cell changes during pregnancy in multiple sclerosis. Method: immunoSEQ multiplex PCR; TCRdb's copy keeps in-frame clones and lacks some. The data show about 89,000 clones, 94% seen once. Germline-derived CDR1 and CDR2 are LGHNA and YSLEER. The CDR3 is 18 amino acids. With 0 bases removed from V and 0 bases from J, the gap between germline ends came to 15 bases. Source: peripheral blood, taken in the third trimester of pregnancy. The clonotype was recovered from a female donor with multiple sclerosis, enrolled in a pregnancy study. The chain recombines TRBV4-3 with TRBJ1-5, with no clear D. CDR3 DNA: TGCGCCAGCAGCCAAGATCTACGGGGTTATTATAGCAATCAGCCCCAGCATTTT. It specifies CASSQDLRGYYSNQPQHF.